Listed here are 14 T cell receptor beta chains from one sample, sequenced in a study of T cell repertoires in cytomegalovirus infection (dated by TCRdb to about 2019). What this sample's treatment or condition label stands for: in vitro stimulation with specific CMV peptide epitopes to enrich CMV-specific T cells. Their cognate antigens are unknown. Sequencing was performed on an Illumina HiSeq 1500. Using fastp trimming at Q25 and MiXCR clonotype assembly, TCRdb reanalyzed the public sequencing data and kept in-frame beta chains. Records with the same CDR3 protein are collapsed into one entry carrying the most frequent genes and DNA. Here the sample has roughly 860,000 distinct CDR3 sequences; approximately 29% occur a single time. The ten largest clones add up to around 12% of the sample. The sequences come from cultured CD8+ T cells from PBMCs, collected from culture after CMV antigen stimulation. The receptor source for this set is a human donor in good health (CMV status not recorded). Some clones in this sample may be carry-over from other donors' samples.

This chain connects TRBV6-5 to TRBJ1-6; TRBD1 matches at 7 bases. This CDR3 is 17 amino acids long. V trimming: 4 bases; J trimming: 0 bases; junction bases outside the gene matches: 6. Germline-derived CDR1 and CDR2 are MNHEY and SVGAGI. The chain's CDR3 is CASSLGTANSYNSPLHF. DNA of the CDR3: TGTGCCAGCAGTTTAGGGACAGCGAACTCCTATAATTCACCCCTCCACTTT.

The chain uses TRBV6-1 and TRBJ2-2; perhaps TRBD1 as D (6 bases). The CDR3 totals 14 residues. Trimming took 5 bases from V and 7 from J, leaving 14 bases between them. Germline CDR1 and CDR2: MNHNS and SASEGT. CDR3 nucleotides: TGTGCCAGCAGTCACTCCGGGGACATCGGGGAGCTGTTTTTT. Encoded protein: CASSHSGDIGELFF.

The V call is TRBV28, the J call TRBJ2-5; no clear D. The CDR3 runs 15 residues. V was shortened by 1 base and J by 5 bases, with 14 bases between the two germline ends. Germline CDR1 reads MDHEN; CDR2 reads SYDVKM. The CDR3: CASSLSPTGVETQYF. The CDR3, as DNA: TGTGCCAGCAGTTTATCCCCTACTGGGGTTGAGACCCAGTACTTC.

Only a few counts were recorded for this clonotype. V gene TRBV27 combines with J gene TRBJ1-6, with no clear D. CDR1 MNHEY and CDR2 SMNVEV come from the germline V gene (reference sequence). The CDR3 is 16 residues long. Trimming removed 4 bases from V and 3 bases from J, with 13 bases in between. The CDR3 DNA follows: TGTGCCAGCAGTTCCCAAACAGAACTCTATAATTCACCCCTCCACTTT. This sequence encodes CASSSQTELYNSPLHF.

This clonotype was recorded a few times. The chain employs TRBV12-5 and TRBJ1-3; D is ambiguous. V shed 2 bases and J shed 7 bases, with 6 bases lying between them. CDR1 LGHNT and CDR2 FRNRAP come from the germline V gene. The CDR3 has 12 amino acids. For the CDR3, the DNA is TGTGCTAGTGGTTTGTTCGGGAACACCATATATTTT. This translates into CASGLFGNTIYF.

This clonotype has at least ten counts. The chain joins TRBV7-2 to TRBJ2-7, with TRBD1 identical over 9 bases. J was trimmed by 5 bases and V by 3 bases; bases with no gene match: 5. Germline V lookup: CDR1 SGHTA, CDR2 FQGNSA. CDR3 length: 14 amino acids. The CDR3 DNA reads TGTGCCAGCAGCTTGGGACAGGGTAGCCACGAGCAGTACTTC. Its translation: CASSLGQGSHEQYF.

This clonotype was counted a few times. The genes are TRBV6-1 and TRBJ2-7; 11 nucleotides match TRBD1. J lost 4 bases, V lost 5 bases, and 7 bases had no gene match. CDR1 and CDR2 from the germline V gene are MNHNS and SASEGT. There are 15 residues in the CDR3. CDR3 loop: CASSYAGQGAYEQYF. DNA of the CDR3: TGTGCCAGCAGTTATGCTGGACAGGGGGCTTACGAGCAGTACTTC.

This chain links TRBV7-3 with TRBJ1-4, with D unclear. V was shortened by 7 bases and J by 3 bases, with 21 bases between the two germline ends. This CDR3 has 17 residues. Germline CDR1 SGHTA, CDR2 FQGTGA. This CDR3 reads CASTRAGRSGANEKLFF. The DNA for the CDR3 is TGTGCCAGCACCCGAGCCGGTCGGTCAGGCGCTAATGAAAAACTGTTTTTT. Looking up the rest from reference TRBV7-3 and TRBJ1-4 gives the full variable domain: GAGVSQTPSNKVTEKGKYVELRCDPISGHTALYWYRQSLGQGPEFLIYFQGTGAADDSGLPNDRFFAVRPEGSVSTLKIQRTERGDSAVYLCASTRAGRSGANEKLFFGSGTQLSVL.

The chain has TRBV28 and TRBJ1-1, with D possibly matching TRBD1 (6 bases). The V end was cut by 3 bases, the J end by 6 bases, with 14 bases between. The germline V gene encodes CDR1 MDHEN and CDR2 SYDVKM. This CDR3 spans 14 amino acids. The CDR3 DNA reads TGTGCCAGCAGTTTTATGGACAGTATCGCTGAAGCTTTCTTT. Its translation: CASSFMDSIAEAFF.

This clonotype came up many times. The chain uses TRBV20-1 and TRBJ1-1; tentatively, D is TRBD1 (6 bases). Germline CDR1 DFQATT, CDR2 SNEGSKA (reference sequence). The CDR3 has 17 amino acids. Trimming removed 3 bases at V and 3 bases at J, with 23 bases between. The CDR3 protein is CSASESPPSGVYTEAFF. The CDR3 nucleotides are TGCAGTGCTAGTGAAAGCCCCCCGTCAGGGGTGTACACTGAAGCTTTCTTT.

The CDR3 DNA reads as TGTGCCAGCAGTTACTCTAGCGGGGGGGTGTCAGACAATGAGCAGTTCTTC. Encoded protein: CASSYSSGGVSDNEQFF. The chain uses TRBV6-2 or TRBV6-3 and TRBJ2-1; 11 bases match TRBD2. V lost 0 bases, J lost 5 bases, and 6 bases stayed unmatched. Germline CDR1 reads MNHEY; CDR2 reads SVGEGT. The CDR3 runs to 17 residues.

The chain joins TRBV20-1 to TRBJ2-7, with a tentative D call TRBD1 (6 bases). The CDR3 covers 13 residues. Per germline, CDR1 DFQATT and CDR2 SNEGSKA (reference sequence). The germline V and J ends were trimmed by 1 base and 4 bases, with 11 bases remaining between them. This CDR3 is CSARVRGGYEQYV. DNA of the CDR3: TGCAGTGCTAGAGTCAGAGGGGGTTACGAGCAGTACGTC.

In the case of this clonotype: A far larger clone is one base from this, pointing to a likely read error. CDR3 loop: CVSSLLADTQYF. Here the CDR3 DNA reads TGTGTCAGCAGCTTACTCGCGGATACGCAGTATTTT. The chain joins TRBV7-9 to TRBJ2-3; D remains ambiguous. Germline V gene lookup returns CDR1 SEHNR and CDR2 FQNEAQ (reference sequence). The CDR3 is made up of 12 amino acids.

The V and J genes are TRBV6-2 or TRBV6-3 and TRBJ2-1, with 10 nucleotides matching TRBD2. V shed 2 bases, J shed 9 bases, and the junction held 7 bases outside the gene matches. This CDR3 has 15 amino acids. Germline-derived CDR1 and CDR2 are MNHEY and SVGEGT. The CDR3 coding sequence is TGTGCCAGCAGTTACACTAGCGGGGTCCCGGGTGAGCAGTTCTTC. Its translation is CASSYTSGVPGEQFF.